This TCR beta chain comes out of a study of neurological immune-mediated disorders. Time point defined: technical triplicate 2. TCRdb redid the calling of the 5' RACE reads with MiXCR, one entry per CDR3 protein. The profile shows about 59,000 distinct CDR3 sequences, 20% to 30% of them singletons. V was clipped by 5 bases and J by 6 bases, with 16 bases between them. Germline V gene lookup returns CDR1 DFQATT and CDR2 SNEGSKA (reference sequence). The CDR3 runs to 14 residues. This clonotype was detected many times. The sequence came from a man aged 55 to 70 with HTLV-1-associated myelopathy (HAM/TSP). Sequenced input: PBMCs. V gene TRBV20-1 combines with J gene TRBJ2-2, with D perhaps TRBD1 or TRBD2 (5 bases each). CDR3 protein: CSASRDGAAGELFF. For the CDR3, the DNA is TGCAGTGCTTCCCGGGATGGGGCAGCCGGGGAGCTGTTTTTT.